The 5 T cell receptor beta chains below all came from one sample that was sequenced in a study of T cell responses to AZD1222 COVID-19 vaccine. Assay: immunoSEQ multiplex PCR; the TCRdb copy retains only in-frame clones and omits some. The sample holds around 160,000 clones, about 91% seen once. The sample was peripheral blood, taken on day 0 of AZD1222 vaccination. The receptors were sampled from an adult in good health.

The chain joins TRBV16 to TRBJ1-3; D remains ambiguous. The V gene lost 4 bases and the J gene lost 13 bases, with 17 bases spanning the gap. The CDR3 has 13 residues. Germline V lookup: CDR1 KGHSY, CDR2 FQNENV. For the CDR3, the DNA is TGTGCCAGCAGCCCCGGGGTCAAATCCTCAATATATTTT. Residues: CASSPGVKSSIYF.

CDR3 DNA sequence: TGTGCCAGCAGTGACAGGGGAGGGGACACTGAAGCTTTCTTT. It is translated as CASSDRGGDTEAFF. The rearrangement links TRBV2 to TRBJ1-1; tentative D call: TRBD1 (6 bases). V was clipped by 3 bases and J by 3 bases, with 11 bases between them. CDR1 SNHLY and CDR2 FYNNEI come from the germline V gene. This CDR3 has 14 amino acids.

The V call is TRBV18, the J call TRBJ2-1; D is undetermined. V lost 4 bases, J lost 0 bases, and 22 bases lay in between. The CDR3 covers 19 residues. Germline loops: CDR1 KGHSH, CDR2 LQKENI. The CDR3 loop is CASSRARKNPTNSYNEQFF. The CDR3 DNA is TGTGCCAGCTCACGGGCCAGGAAAAACCCCACGAACTCCTACAATGAGCAGTTCTTC.

This sequence joins TRBV9 and TRBJ2-1, with TRBD2 as a possible D gene (6 bases). CDR3 length: 15 amino acids. Trimming cost V 3 bases and J 4 bases, with 14 bases left between them. The germline gives CDR1 SGDLS, CDR2 YYNGEE. CDR3 protein: CASSASVLIYNEQFF. CDR3 sequence (DNA): TGTGCCAGCAGCGCTAGCGTTTTAATTTACAATGAGCAGTTCTTC.

CDR3 region: CASRRDAGRYGYTF. CDR3 DNA: TGTGCCAGCAGACGGGACGCCGGACGCTATGGCTACACCTTC. V gene TRBV6-5 combines with J gene TRBJ1-2; D is possibly TRBD1 (5 bases). Germline V gives CDR1 MNHEY, CDR2 SVGAGI. CDR3 length: 14 amino acids. Trimming cost V 6 bases and J 4 bases, with 15 bases left between them.